Below, one T cell receptor beta chain is given with its context. Data came from immunoSEQ multiplex PCR; TCRdb stores just in-frame clones and leaves some out. Here the sample spans roughly 93,000 clones, roughly 90% being singletons. This record comes from a study of preoperative IRX-2 immunotherapy in early breast cancer. Sample treatment: preoperative locoregional IRX-2 cytokine immunotherapy. This phase Ib study tested locoregional IRX-2 cytokine immunotherapy given before surgery. This TCR derives from a human donor with breast cancer. Sequenced material: tumor tissue, taken after IRX-2 immunotherapy.

The CDR3, as DNA: TGTGCCAGCAGTCCCTCTGGGACAGCTAAAAATCAGCCCCAGCATTTT. Translation: CASSPSGTAKNQPQHF. The rearrangement links TRBV6-8 to TRBJ1-5; TRBD1 aligns across 7 bases. The V gene end was trimmed by 5 bases and the J gene end by 4 bases; junction bases not matched to a gene: 11. This CDR3 is 16 amino acids long. CDR1 MNHGY and CDR2 SAAAGT come from the germline V gene.